The TCR beta chain under discussion was sequenced for a study of blood T cell repertoires in COVID-19. Background on the study: Sources were T cells, B-cell-depleted T cells, or PBMCs; the material itself was cDNA or gDNA.

Participants came from about two dozen US areas, aged roughly 18 to 95 years. Cohort assignment relied on participant-reported clinical history. The germline V gene encodes CDR1 MNHEY and CDR2 SMNVEV (reference sequence). There are 15 residues in the CDR3. V was trimmed by 3 bases and J by 4 bases, leaving 15 bases between them. This clone has just a few counts. Original handling: Quantification of nucleated cells was approximated via reference gene primer amplification. Data came from immunoSEQ multiplex PCR; TCRdb stores just in-frame clones and leaves some out. The V and J calls and clone size were taken over from that table, and D and trimming were inferred from the DNA. Of some 150,000 clones listed, about four fifths are singletons.

Sequences were obtained from PBMCs or T cells enriched from blood (not recorded which). The origin of this receptor is a man aged 45-65 years who had recovered from COVID-19. The rearrangement links TRBV27 to TRBJ1-1; TRBD1 might be the D (5 bases). The DNA of the CDR3 is TGTGCCAGCAGTTTTGGCGGGAGGGGCGGCACTGAAGCTTTCTTT. Translating it yields CASSFGGRGGTEAFF.